The text below deals with one TCR beta chain. Original processing notes: Per sample, the median was around 100,000 TCRs, with values from around 25,000 to 690,000. TCRdb reprocessed the RACE reads with MiXCR, giving one entry per CDR3 protein. TCRdb, not the original authors, processed these V and J calls. This table holds over 50,000 distinct CDR3 sequences, approximately 9.9% found once. Trimming took 7 bases from V and 0 from J, leaving 7 bases between them. Germline-derived CDR1 and CDR2 are SQVTM and ANQGSEA. CDR3 length equals 13 residues. These data belong to a study of human T cells and chemical hapten exposure. The sample's time point: patch test 1, 2 weeks after DPC sensitization. Treatment reported: therapeutic diphenylcyclopropenone sensitization with weekly scalp DPC. Unseparated into fractions, whole blood served as the source from which total RNA was extracted.

The source is a woman aged 40 to 55 with alopecia areata. Some clones in this sample may be carry-over from other donors' samples. The sample in question was whole blood, obtained in connection with sensitization to the hapten diphenylcyclopropenone (DPC). The chain carries TRBV29-1 and TRBJ2-6; tentative D call: TRBD2 (6 bases). In DNA, the CDR3 is TGCAGCGGGAGGGTCTCTGGGGCCAACGTCCTGACTTTC. Protein: CSGRVSGANVLTF.